What follows is one T cell receptor (beta chain) and its context. Its cognate antigen is unknown. Sequencing was at survey level. Per the authors' pipeline: Lowest detectable productive clonotype frequency was 2.59 x 10-5. Clones were sequenced by immunoSEQ multiplex PCR, and TCRdb holds only the in-frame ones, with some missing. That table gives V, J and clone size, and the DNA gave D and trimming. The table lists approximately 21,000 clones, about 79% of them singletons, with roughly 0.4% in the top ten. This sample is part of a study of STAT5B mutations in CD4+ large granular lymphocyte leukemia. From germline, CDR1 is MNHEY and CDR2 SVGAGI. The CDR3 spans 14 residues. With V trimmed by 6 bases and J by 1 base, 5 bases remained unmatched. Study-wide points: Approximately 25% of private leukemic clonotypes occurred rarely in other patients' non-leukemic repertoires.

The receptor was derived from a human donor in good health. The sample was CD4+ T cells from blood buffy coats. The chain combines TRBV6-5 with TRBJ1-1; 7 nucleotides align to TRBD1. In DNA, the CDR3 is TGTGCCAGCAGACCCTGGACAGGGAACACTGAAGCTTTCTTT. Protein sequence: CASRPWTGNTEAFF.